These T cell receptor beta chains were read from a single sample in a study of response to subunit inactivated influenza vaccine. TCRdb re-called the RT-PCR reads through MiXCR, storing one row per CDR3 protein. The repertoire holds some 520,000 distinct CDR3 sequences, with 16% as singletons. This material consisted of CD4+ T cells sorted from PBMCs, taken around 25 months after vaccination. These receptors were collected from a man in his fifties or sixties who received an inactivated influenza vaccine. CDR3s include the opening cysteine and the closing phenylalanine or tryptophan. The D gene is left open where the match is weak. Size values are once, few and many counts, or a class for expanded clones, and some rows have none.

cdr3_aa	cdr3_nt	v_call	j_call	d_call	clone_size
CASTESWAGELFF	TGTGCCAGTACCGAGTCCTGGGCCGGGGAGCTGTTTTTT	TRBV6-2/TRBV6-3	TRBJ2-2	-	-
CRVALRYTYEQYF	TGCAGAGTTGCTTTGCGGTATACCTACGAGCAGTACTTC	TRBV29-1	TRBJ2-7	-	-
CASSLEAFRGTEAFF	TGCGCCAGCAGCTTGGAGGCCTTCCGGGGCACTGAAGCTTTCTTT	TRBV5-1	TRBJ1-1	-	few
CASSRDSRLRPYEQYF	TGTGCCAGCAGTCGGGACAGCCGCCTACGTCCCTACGAGCAGTACTTC	TRBV27	TRBJ2-7	TRBD1	-
CASSKGADQPQHF	TGCGCCAGCAGTAAGGGGGCCGATCAGCCCCAGCATTTT	TRBV5-1	TRBJ1-5	TRBD1	-
CSAIQNTEAFF	TGCAGTGCTATCCAGAACACTGAAGCTTTCTTT	TRBV20-1	TRBJ1-1	-	few
CASSFLRGANQPQHF	TGTGCCAGCAGTTTTCTCCGGGGCGCAAATCAGCCCCAGCATTTT	TRBV12-3/TRBV12-4	TRBJ1-5	-	few
CSVSLAGVQYF	TGCAGCGTTTCCCTAGCGGGGGTGCAGTACTTC	TRBV29-1	TRBJ2-7	TRBD2	-
CASRKPAGGQETQYF	TGTGCCAGCAGAAAACCAGCGGGGGGCCAAGAGACCCAGTACTTC	TRBV6-2/TRBV6-3	TRBJ2-5	TRBD2	few
CASSSDRKNTGELFF	TGTGCCAGCAGCTCGGACCGTAAGAACACCGGGGAGCTGTTTTTT	TRBV5-6	TRBJ2-2	-	-
CSAPGRGVIVAKNIQYF	TGCAGTGCTCCCGGCAGGGGCGTTATAGTAGCCAAAAACATTCAGTACTTC	TRBV20-1	TRBJ2-4	-	many
CASSLFLGLENTGELFF	TGTGCCAGCAGCTTATTTTTAGGGCTGGAGAACACCGGGGAGCTGTTTTTT	TRBV7-9	TRBJ2-2	-	few
CASRFSSNQPQHF	TGTGCCAGCAGGTTCTCTAGCAATCAGCCCCAGCATTTT	TRBV12-3/TRBV12-4	TRBJ1-5	-	-
CASSLEGTGFEQYF	TGTGCCAGCAGCTTAGAAGGGACAGGGTTCGAGCAGTACTTC	TRBV7-6	TRBJ2-7	TRBD1	few
CSALDRIKAKNIQYF	TGCAGTGCTCTAGACCGAATTAAGGCCAAAAACATTCAGTACTTC	TRBV20-1	TRBJ2-4	-	-
CASRRMGTSRPSIQYF	TGTGCCAGCAGACGAATGGGGACCTCACGGCCTAGCATTCAGTACTTC	TRBV27	TRBJ2-4	-	-
CASSLTGPRNQPQHF	TGTGCCAGCTCCCTGACAGGGCCGCGCAATCAGCCCCAGCATTTT	TRBV7-8	TRBJ1-5	TRBD1	-
CATSDLKLAADTQYF	TGTGCCACCAGTGATTTGAAACTAGCCGCAGATACGCAGTATTTT	TRBV24-1	TRBJ2-3	-	many
CASSGWIGAGTEAFF	TGTGCCAGCAGCGGATGGATAGGGGCGGGCACTGAAGCTTTCTTT	TRBV7-9	TRBJ1-1	-	-
CASSQDSRADYGYTF	TGCGCCAGCAGCCAAGATTCGCGGGCAGACTATGGCTACACCTTC	TRBV4-3	TRBJ1-2	-	-
CASSITGSYGYTF	TGTGCCAGTAGTATAACAGGGTCGTATGGCTACACCTTC	TRBV19	TRBJ1-2	-	few
CGANVLTF	TGTGGGGCCAACGTCCTGACTTTC	TRBV6-2/TRBV6-3	TRBJ2-6	-	many
CASSPGTGVQRVEKLFF	TGTGCCAGCAGCCCAGGGACAGGGGTTCAACGCGTGGAAAAACTGTTTTTT	TRBV9	TRBJ1-4	TRBD1	-
CAISEGTEQTQYF	TGTGCCATCAGTGAGGGGACCGAGCAGACCCAGTACTTC	TRBV10-3	TRBJ2-5	-	many
CASSRRTGGIDEQYF	TGCGCCAGCAGCCGAAGAACAGGGGGCATAGATGAGCAGTACTTC	TRBV4-1	TRBJ2-7	TRBD1	few
CAMTPGAGVTEAFF	TGTGCCATGACCCCCGGGGCAGGGGTTACTGAAGCTTTCTTT	TRBV10-3	TRBJ1-1	-	-
CASSRGLATLNEQFF	TGTGCCAGCAGTCGCGGACTAGCGACCCTAAATGAGCAGTTCTTC	TRBV12-3/TRBV12-4	TRBJ2-1	TRBD2	-
CASSSPGAWNEQFF	TGTGCCAGCAGTTCCCCGGGAGCTTGGAATGAGCAGTTCTTC	TRBV12-3/TRBV12-4	TRBJ2-1	-	few
CASSLATLQSDTIYF	TGTGCCAGCAGCTTAGCAACGCTCCAATCCGACACCATATATTTT	TRBV7-2	TRBJ1-3	-	few
CASSSGKTSTDTQYF	TGTGCCAGCAGTAGCGGAAAAACTAGCACAGATACGCAGTATTTT	TRBV28	TRBJ2-3	-	-
CASSLQDRTYNEQFF	TGTGCCAGCAGCCTACAAGACCGAACCTACAATGAGCAGTTCTTC	TRBV7-9	TRBJ2-1	-	few
CSAKLGRETQYF	TGCAGTGCTAAGTTGGGGAGGGAGACCCAGTACTTC	TRBV20-1	TRBJ2-5	-	-
CSVVTGGNNQPQHF	TGCAGCGTTGTAACCGGGGGCAACAATCAGCCCCAGCATTTT	TRBV29-1	TRBJ1-5	-	-
CASSFGRDQPQHF	TGTGCCAGCAGCTTCGGACGGGATCAGCCCCAGCATTTT	TRBV5-5	TRBJ1-5	-	many
CASSRGLAGGPYQETQYF	TGTGCCAGCAGCCGTGGACTAGCGGGAGGGCCATACCAAGAGACCCAGTACTTC	TRBV4-2	TRBJ2-5	TRBD2	-
CSASRTGRSDTEAFF	TGCAGTGCTAGTAGGACGGGGCGGAGTGACACTGAAGCTTTCTTT	TRBV20-1	TRBJ1-1	-	few
CASSQYGGPTAGELFF	TGTGCCAGCAGCCAATACGGGGGTCCAACGGCCGGGGAGCTGTTTTTT	TRBV4-2	TRBJ2-2	-	-
CASTLYGLRGNQPQHF	TGTGCCAGCACCTTATACGGTCTCAGGGGCAATCAGCCCCAGCATTTT	TRBV2	TRBJ1-5	-	-
CSARDLPGLGETQYF	TGCAGTGCTAGAGATTTACCGGGCTTGGGGGAGACCCAGTACTTC	TRBV20-1	TRBJ2-5	-	-
CASSQVPGLGDGYTF	TGCGCCAGCAGCCAAGTGCCGGGGCTTGGGGATGGCTACACCTTC	TRBV4-1	TRBJ1-2	-	-
CASTGTGGSPLHF	TGTGCCAGCACCGGGACAGGGGGTTCACCCCTCCACTTT	TRBV5-6	TRBJ1-6	TRBD1	few
CASSFGRPTEAFF	TGTGCCAGCAGCTTCGGGAGGCCCACTGAAGCTTTCTTT	TRBV5-5	TRBJ1-1	-	-
CASSFGSGATNTQYF	TGTGCCAGCAGTTTTGGATCTGGGGCCACAAATACGCAGTATTTT	TRBV12-3/TRBV12-4	TRBJ2-3	-	few
CASSDRDRGETQYF	TGTGCCAGCAGCGACAGAGACAGGGGTGAGACCCAGTACTTC	TRBV9	TRBJ2-5	TRBD1	-
CASHRSSTDTQYF	TGTGCCAGCCACCGAAGTAGCACAGATACGCAGTATTTT	TRBV12-3/TRBV12-4	TRBJ2-3	-	medium-sized